This entry lists 7 T cell receptor beta chains sequenced from one sample in a study of spatial heterogeneity in lung cancer. From the 5' RACE reads, TCRdb called clonotypes with MiXCR, one entry per CDR3 protein. The data show 80,000 to 95,000 distinct CDR3 sequences, around 10% seen once. Time point described: sample taken at primary tumor resection. Whole RNA obtained from tumor, nontumor lung or frozen PBMC underwent sequencing without sorting. Source: PBMCs, taken at surgery. These receptors originate from a male donor with early-stage non-small cell lung cancer.

This clonotype was detected ten times or more. V and J are TRBV9 and TRBJ2-2, with D perhaps TRBD1 or TRBD2 (6 bases each). Germline values: CDR1 SGDLS, CDR2 YYNGEE. The CDR3 is 17 residues long. The ends were cut back, 3 bases at V and 6 bases at J, with 21 bases in the middle. In DNA form, the CDR3 reads TGTGCCAGCAGCGCGGGGGCCCCAGGGTGGAGGTCCGGGGAGCTGTTTTTT. Its protein product is CASSAGAPGWRSGELFF.

The chain uses TRBV20-1 and TRBJ2-7; possibly TRBD2 for D (5 bases). Trimming removed 4 bases at V and 5 bases at J, with 18 bases between. This CDR3 is built from 14 residues. Per germline, CDR1 DFQATT and CDR2 SNEGSKA (reference sequence). CDR3 residues: CSAIHGRGIHEQYF. CDR3 DNA sequence: TGCAGTGCTATCCACGGCAGAGGGATTCACGAGCAGTACTTC.

The rearrangement links TRBV20-1 to TRBJ2-6; no definite D call. V was trimmed by 3 bases and J by 4 bases, leaving 10 bases between them. The CDR3 totals 14 residues. Germline V gene data show CDR1 as DFQATT and CDR2 as SNEGSKA (reference sequence). The CDR3, as DNA: TGCAGTGCTAGTTTCCCGACGGGGGCCAACGTCCTGACTTTC. Protein sequence: CSASFPTGANVLTF.

A few counts support this clonotype. The rearrangement uses TRBV29-1 and TRBJ2-5, with D hard to call. The CDR3 runs to 14 residues. Germline CDR1 is SQVTM and CDR2 is ANQGSEA. With 2 bases removed from V and 2 bases from J, the gap between germline ends came to 12 bases. CDR3 protein: CSVENPGQQETQYF. The CDR3 DNA follows: TGCAGCGTTGAAAATCCTGGGCAGCAAGAGACCCAGTACTTC.

The chain couples TRBV7-2 to TRBJ2-7; the D is unclear. The CDR3 is made up of 15 amino acids. In germline, CDR1 is SGHTA, CDR2 FQGNSA. The germline V and J ends were trimmed by 0 bases and 0 bases, with 9 bases remaining between them. CDR3 sequence (DNA): TGTGCCAGCAGCTTAGCGGGAATTAGCTCCTACGAGCAGTACTTC. Amino acids: CASSLAGISSYEQYF.

This clonotype was counted ten times or more. This chain joins TRBV4-3 and TRBJ2-2; 7 bases map to TRBD1. The CDR3 loop spans 16 amino acids. V was clipped by 0 bases and J by 7 bases; unmatched bases: 8. Germline CDR1 and CDR2: LGHNA and YSLEER. CDR3 in DNA: TGCGCCAGCAGCCAAGAAAGCGACAGGGCCGGCGGGGAGCTGTTTTTT. Amino acid sequence: CASSQESDRAGGELFF.

On this clonotype itself: This clone may be a read error of a much larger clone one base away. The CDR3 is CVSSLVPVSTEQFF. CDR3 in DNA: TGTGTCAGCAGCTTAGTCCCCGTTTCCACTGAGCAGTTCTTC. The genes are TRBV11-2 and TRBJ2-1; D not resolved. The CDR3 length is 14 residues. Germline V gives CDR1 SGHAT, CDR2 FQNNGV.